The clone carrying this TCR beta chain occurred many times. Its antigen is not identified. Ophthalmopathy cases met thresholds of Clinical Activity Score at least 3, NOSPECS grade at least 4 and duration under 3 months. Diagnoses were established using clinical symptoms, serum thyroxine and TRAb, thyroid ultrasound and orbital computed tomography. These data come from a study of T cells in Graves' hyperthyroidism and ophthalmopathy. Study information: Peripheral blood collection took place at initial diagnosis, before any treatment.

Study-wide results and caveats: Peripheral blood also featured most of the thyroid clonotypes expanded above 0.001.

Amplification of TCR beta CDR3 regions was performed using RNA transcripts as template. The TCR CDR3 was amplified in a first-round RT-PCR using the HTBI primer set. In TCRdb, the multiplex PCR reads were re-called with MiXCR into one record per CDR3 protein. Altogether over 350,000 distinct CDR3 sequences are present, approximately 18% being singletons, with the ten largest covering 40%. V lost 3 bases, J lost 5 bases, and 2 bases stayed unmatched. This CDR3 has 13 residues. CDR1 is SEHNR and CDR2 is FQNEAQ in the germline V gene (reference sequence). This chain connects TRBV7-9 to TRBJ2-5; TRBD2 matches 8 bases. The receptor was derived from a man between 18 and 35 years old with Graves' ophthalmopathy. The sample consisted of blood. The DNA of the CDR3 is TGTGCCAGCAGCTTGGGACTAGGGGAGACCCAGTACTTC. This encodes CASSLGLGETQYF.